This TCR beta chain was found in a study of cytomegalovirus exposure and HLA in healthy donors. Overall study results and limits: Being productive about 87% or about 30% of the time was typical of most TCR beta V segments in an earlier analysis. Researchers reportedly found TCR beta sequences accurately predicted most subjects' HLA-A and HLA-B alleles.

The PCR was carried out with 60 Vbeta primers and 13 Jbeta primers. Clones were sequenced by immunoSEQ multiplex PCR, and TCRdb holds only the in-frame ones, with some missing. Of roughly 200,000 clones detected, 70% to 75% appear once; the ten largest clones hold 2.5% to 3.5%. Of note for this clone: The antigen remains unidentified.

Sample: PBMCs. The clonotype was recovered from a male donor in good health and CMV-seronegative.

This CDR3 reads CASSPGGGTEAFF. The DNA for the CDR3 is TGTGCCAGCAGCCCGGGGGGAGGCACTGAAGCTTTCTTT. The chain employs TRBV7-3 and TRBJ1-1, with a weak D call TRBD1 (5 bases). Trimming removed 5 bases from V and 4 bases from J, with 11 bases in between. This CDR3 spans 13 amino acids. The germline gives CDR1 SGHTA, CDR2 FQGTGA. Supplemented by reference TRBV7-3 and TRBJ1-1, the full variable domain reads GAGVSQTPSNKVTEKGKYVELRCDPISGHTALYWYRQSLGQGPEFLIYFQGTGAADDSGLPNDRFFAVRPEGSVSTLKIQRTERGDSAVYLCASSPGGGTEAFFGQGTRLTVV.